This T cell receptor beta chain was profiled in a study of blood T cell repertoires in COVID-19. In the authors' workflow: For nucleated cells, counts were estimated from reference gene primer amplification. TCRdb keeps only in-frame clones here, not all; method: immunoSEQ multiplex PCR. The V and J calls and the clone size are those of that table, but D and trimming were determined from the DNA. The sample shows tens of thousands of clones, 90% of them seen only once. Between the trimmed V and J ends, which lost 0 bases and 4 bases, there was a span of 22 bases. The CDR3 is made up of 18 amino acids. Germline V gene lookup returns CDR1 SGHRS and CDR2 YFSETQ.

The sample was peripheral blood. This sequence was found in a woman aged 80 or older with active COVID-19. V and J are TRBV5-1 and TRBJ2-5; D is uncertain. DNA for the CDR3: TGCGCCAGCAGCTTGGCCGGGTTGAGCAGCTCCCAAGGAGAGACCCAGTACTTC. It specifies CASSLAGLSSSQGETQYF.